The 7 T cell receptor beta chains listed next were all sequenced from one sample in a study of shared clonotypes between healthy human individuals. As defined, naive CD8 cells were CD45RO-negative and positively selected for CCR7, with terminally differentiated effector memory CD45RA+ cells excluded. Repertoires were generated with immunoSEQ multiplex PCR, while TCRdb's copy carries only in-frame clones and drops some. The sample includes about 800,000 clones, 96% of them seen just once. The sample consisted of naive CD8+ T cells sorted from blood. These receptor sequences come from a man under 40 in good health.

The rearrangement uses TRBV27 and TRBJ2-7; D may correspond to TRBD1 or TRBD2 (7 bases each). In germline, CDR1 is MNHEY, CDR2 SMNVEV (reference sequence). V lost 10 bases to trimming and J lost 6 bases, with 22 bases between them. There are 14 residues in the CDR3. The CDR3 DNA reads TGTGCCACCCTCTCGGGGGGACCAGGGGGCGAGCAGTACTTC. Protein: CATLSGGPGGEQYF.

This clone was counted only a few times. V is TRBV19 and J is TRBJ1-5, with D hard to call. Trimming left V 0 bases short and J 9 bases short, with 15 bases between. CDR3 length equals 15 residues. Germline lookup yields CDR1 LNHDA and CDR2 SQIVND (reference sequence). The CDR3 DNA sequence: TGTGCCAGTAGTATAGATCGGGAAACCCGGAGGCCCCAGCATTTT. It encodes CASSIDRETRRPQHF.

The chain links TRBV7-3 to TRBJ2-5; unclear D gene. CDR3 length equals 13 residues. The V end was cut by 5 bases, the J end by 5 bases, with 12 bases between. The germline V gene has CDR1 SGHTA and CDR2 FQGTGA. CDR3 in amino acids: CASSPPNMETQYF. In DNA, the CDR3 is TGTGCCAGCAGCCCCCCGAACATGGAGACCCAGTACTTC. The entire variable domain, with the rest obtained from reference TRBV7-3 and TRBJ2-5, is as follows: GAGVSQTPSNKVTEKGKYVELRCDPISGHTALYWYRQSLGQGPEFLIYFQGTGAADDSGLPNDRFFAVRPEGSVSTLKIQRTERGDSAVYLCASSPPNMETQYFGPGTRLLVL.

This clone was seen just once. The DNA for the CDR3 is TGTGCCAGCAGTGGCCCACCGGGACAGGGGGCCGACGAGCAGTACTTC. Its protein product is CASSGPPGQGADEQYF. This chain uses TRBV6-1 with TRBJ2-7; 12 positions agree with TRBD1. The CDR3 is 16 amino acids. From germline, CDR1 is MNHNS and CDR2 SASEGT. With V trimmed by 4 bases and J by 5 bases, 9 bases remained unmatched.

The CDR3 nucleotides read TGTGCCAGCAGCTTGGGGGGGAAGGACTACGAGCAGTACTTC. It specifies CASSLGGKDYEQYF. This rearrangement joins TRBV11-2 to TRBJ2-7; 7 positions agree with TRBD2. V shed 3 bases, J shed 3 bases, and the junction held 5 bases outside the gene matches. CDR3 length equals 14 residues. In germline, CDR1 is SGHAT, CDR2 FQNNGV.

The chain is built from TRBV12-5 and TRBJ2-1; D is unclear. Germline V CDR1 and CDR2: LGHNT, FRNRAP. CDR3 length equals 14 residues. V was cut by 8 bases and J by 5 bases, with 16 bases left in between. DNA for the CDR3: TGTGCTAGTCAAAAGGTCGACGGAAACAATGAGCAGTTCTTC. It specifies CASQKVDGNNEQFF.

The chain combines TRBV7-6 with TRBJ1-2; D call uncertain. This CDR3 contains 14 residues. V lost 5 bases and J lost 2, with 12 bases in between. Germline V gene lookup returns CDR1 SGHVS and CDR2 FNYEAQ. The CDR3 DNA is TGTGCCAGCAGCCCCGGACGGACCAACTATGGCTACACCTTC. It specifies CASSPGRTNYGYTF.